These 16 T cell receptor beta chains were sequenced from one sample in a study of cytomegalovirus exposure and HLA in healthy donors. With 60 Vbeta and 13 Jbeta primers, the PCR was carried out. The data were produced by immunoSEQ multiplex PCR, yet TCRdb's version contains in-frame clones alone and is incomplete. The sample records about 160,000 clones, around 68% being singletons. The sequencing input was PBMCs. These receptors all come from a woman aged 35 to 49 in good health and CMV-seropositive.

This chain uses TRBV2 with TRBJ2-5; 7 nucleotides line up with TRBD1. CDR1 is SNHLY and CDR2 is FYNNEI in the germline V gene. With 6 bases clipped from V and 5 bases from J, the junction kept 6 bases outside the gene matches. This CDR3 is built from 13 residues. The CDR3 is CASRGTVAETQYF. In DNA, the CDR3 is TGTGCCAGCAGGGGGACAGTCGCGGAGACCCAGTACTTC.

The chain joins TRBV15 to TRBJ2-5, with 11 bases fitting TRBD1. The J call may be in error: the DNA end matches TRBJ2-7 better. CDR1 and CDR2 (germline): LNHNV, YYDKDF (reference sequence). CDR3 size: 16 residues. DNA for the CDR3: TGTGCCACCAGCTCCCGCCGGACAGGGGGCAGGGACGAGCAGTACTTC. It specifies CATSSRRTGGRDEQYF.

The chain joins TRBV7-9 to TRBJ2-7; tentative D call: TRBD1 (5 bases). The V gene lost 1 base and the J gene lost 3 bases, with 10 bases spanning the gap. The germline CDR1 and CDR2 sequences are SEHNR and FQNEAQ (reference sequence). This CDR3 comprises 14 residues. CDR3 sequence reads: CASSLVERGYEQYF. CDR3 bases: TGTGCCAGCAGCTTAGTCGAAAGGGGCTACGAGCAGTACTTC.

The chain joins TRBV13 to TRBJ2-2; a weak D match, TRBD2 (6 bases). CDR3 size: 14 residues. Germline V gives CDR1 PRHDT, CDR2 FYEKMQ (reference sequence). V was trimmed by 5 bases and J by 0 bases, leaving 7 bases between them. The CDR3 DNA is TGTGCCAGCAGCGGGACTCCGAACACCGGGGAGCTGTTTTTT. This translates into CASSGTPNTGELFF.

This clone showed up just a few times. V is TRBV5-1 and J is TRBJ2-5; TRBD2 matches 10 bases. CDR1 and CDR2 (germline): SGHRS, YFSETQ. The CDR3 spans 14 residues. The V and J ends lost 4 bases and 4 bases, in that order; junction bases with no gene match: 4. The CDR3: CASSPLAGLETQYF. The CDR3 region has the DNA TGCGCCAGCAGCCCACTAGCGGGATTAGAGACCCAGTACTTC.

This clone was seen only once. This chain links TRBV5-4 with TRBJ2-1, with D maybe TRBD2 (6 bases). The CDR3 sequence is 14 residues long. The germline V gene has CDR1 SGHNT and CDR2 YYREEE (reference sequence). The ends were cut back, 2 bases at V and 0 bases at J, with 6 bases in the middle. The CDR3 region has the DNA TGTGCCAGCAGCTTCGGGAGCTCCTACAATGAGCAGTTCTTC. Translation gives CASSFGSSYNEQFF.

V usage is TRBV7-2 and J usage is TRBJ1-2, with 9 bases fitting TRBD1. This CDR3 is 14 amino acids long. Trimming cost V 1 base and J 10 bases; bases outside gene matches: 7. Germline V gene sequence: CDR1 SGHTA, CDR2 FQGNSA. The CDR3 coding sequence is TGTGCCAGCAGCTTAGGACAGGGGGGTTTCCTCTACACCTTC. Residues: CASSLGQGGFLYTF.

The CDR3 reads CASAGGGGLGNQPQHF. The CDR3 DNA reads as TGTGCCAGCGCGGGGGGCGGGGGTTTGGGCAATCAGCCCCAGCATTTT. The rearrangement joins TRBV28 to TRBJ1-5, with D perhaps TRBD1 (6 bases). Germline CDR1 is MDHEN and CDR2 is SYDVKM. There are 16 residues in the CDR3. V lost 8 bases and J 2 bases, leaving 19 bases between the germline ends.

This clone was seen once. This sequence joins TRBV10-3 and TRBJ2-7, with 11 bases aligning to TRBD2. This CDR3 comprises 18 residues. CDR1 is ENHRY, CDR2 SYGVKD, per germline. Trimming removed 3 bases from V and 0 bases from J; junction bases left unmatched: 10. CDR3 coding DNA: TGTGCCATCAGTGAACTGGCTAGCGGGGGGTCGAGCTCCTACGAGCAGTACTTC. Its protein product is CAISELASGGSSSYEQYF.

The J gene is TRBJ2-5, the V gene TRBV7-9; TRBD2 agrees at 9 bases. Germline lookup yields CDR1 SEHNR and CDR2 FQNEAQ (reference sequence). Trimming removed 4 bases from V and 5 bases from J; junction bases left unmatched: 8. The CDR3 loop spans 15 amino acids. CDR3 amino acids: CASSYGLARAETQYF. DNA for the CDR3: TGTGCCAGCAGCTATGGACTAGCGCGGGCCGAGACCCAGTACTTC.

This rearrangement joins TRBV9 to TRBJ1-2, with 7 bases lining up with TRBD1. V was clipped by 4 bases and J by 8 bases; unmatched bases: 11. Germline assignment: CDR1 SGDLS and CDR2 YYNGEE. CDR3 length equals 14 residues. This CDR3 reads CASSPSGRGRGYTF. The CDR3 DNA is TGTGCCAGCAGCCCGAGCGGCAGGGGGAGGGGCTACACCTTC.

The chain combines TRBV7-9 with TRBJ2-7, with 12 bases matching TRBD1. V shed 5 bases and J 7 bases; nucleotides not matched to a gene: 6. Germline loops: CDR1 SEHNR, CDR2 FQNEAQ (reference sequence). The CDR3 is 14 amino acids. The DNA for the CDR3 is TGTGCCAGCAGCAGCCGGGACAGGGGGCATGAGCAGTACTTC. Its translation: CASSSRDRGHEQYF. Together with reference TRBV7-9 and TRBJ2-7, the CDR3 gives the full variable domain: DTGVSQNPRHKITKRGQNVTFRCDPISEHNRLYWYRQTLGQGPEFLTYFQNEAQLEKSRLLSDRFSAERPKGSFSTLEIQRTEQGDSAMYLCASSSRDRGHEQYFGPGTRLTVT.

This clone has only a few counts. The CDR3 is CASSPGRTDTQYF. Here the CDR3 DNA reads TGTGCCAGCAGCCCCGGGAGGACAGATACGCAGTATTTT. The rearrangement links TRBV5-4 to TRBJ2-3, with 7 bases aligning to TRBD2. J was trimmed by 3 bases and V by 4 bases; bases with no gene match: 2. Germline CDR1 SGHNT, CDR2 YYREEE (reference sequence). The CDR3 extends over 13 amino acids.

This clone was picked up a small number of times. V is TRBV5-6 and J is TRBJ1-5; D unclear. V was shortened by 2 bases and J by 0 bases, with 12 bases between the two germline ends. There are 16 residues in the CDR3. Germline CDR1 and CDR2: SGHDT and YYEEEE. The chain's CDR3 is CASSFAGVYSNQPQHF. The CDR3, as DNA: TGTGCCAGCAGCTTCGCCGGGGTTTATAGCAATCAGCCCCAGCATTTT.

The rearrangement joins TRBV7-9 to TRBJ1-2, with 8 bases matching TRBD1. With V trimmed by 6 bases and J by 3 bases, 6 bases remained unmatched. Germline V CDR1 and CDR2: SEHNR, FQNEAQ (reference sequence). There are 14 residues in the CDR3. For the CDR3, the DNA is TGTGCCAGCAGGAGGACAGGGACAGACTATGGCTACACCTTC. It yields the protein CASRRTGTDYGYTF.

The chain couples TRBV6-5 to TRBJ2-7, with 11 positions matching TRBD2. Germline V lookup: CDR1 MNHEY, CDR2 SVGAGI. CDR3 length: 15 residues. Losses at the gene ends were 0 bases for V and 2 bases for J; bases not matched to a gene: 0. CDR3 loop: CASSYSLAGAYEQYF. CDR3 DNA: TGTGCCAGCAGTTACTCACTAGCGGGAGCCTACGAGCAGTACTTC.